These T cell receptor beta chains were read from a single sample in a study of T cell responses to AZD1222 COVID-19 vaccine. The repertoire was sequenced with immunoSEQ multiplex PCR; TCRdb's copy has only in-frame clones and lacks some. The sample holds more than 110,000 clones, approximately 83% seen once. Source: peripheral blood, taken on day 0 of AZD1222 vaccination. The receptors were sampled from an adult in good health. The CDR3 runs from the conserved cysteine through the conserved F or W. D genes are given only for firm matches. Where a row states a size, it is once, few, many or the class of an expanded clone; other rows omit it.

d_gene	abundance	v_gene	j_gene	CDR3aa	CDR3nt
.	.	TRBV29-1	TRBJ1-2	CSVPLGPGGGYTF	TGCAGCGTCCCCCTAGGGCCGGGGGGTGGCTACACCTTC
.	.	TRBV30	TRBJ1-1	CAWSEEGWTEAFF	TGTGCCTGGAGTGAAGAGGGATGGACTGAAGCTTTCTTT
.	.	TRBV5-1	TRBJ2-7	CASSFGGDEQYF	TGCGCCAGCAGCTTTGGGGGCGACGAGCAGTACTTC
.	.	TRBV29-1	TRBJ2-5	CSVGRGYRAPGETQYF	TGCAGCGTTGGAAGGGGCTACAGGGCCCCGGGAGAGACCCAGTACTTC
.	few	TRBV27	TRBJ1-5	CASSPGGRGNQPQHF	TGTGCCAGCAGTCCGGGAGGGAGGGGCAATCAGCCCCAGCATTTT
.	.	TRBV25-1	TRBJ1-5	CASSESWADLPQHF	TGTGCCAGCAGTGAATCTTGGGCAGACCTGCCCCAGCATTTT
TRBD1	.	TRBV15	TRBJ1-1	CATSPGAGDSTEAFF	TGTGCCACCAGCCCAGGGGCAGGGGACAGCACTGAAGCTTTCTTT
TRBD1	.	TRBV19	TRBJ2-1	CASSRLRGGGNEQFF	TGTGCCAGTAGTAGGCTCAGAGGGGGCGGGAATGAGCAGTTCTTC
.	.	TRBV11-2	TRBJ1-1	CASSWGGEAFF	TGTGCCAGCAGCTGGGGGGGTGAAGCTTTCTTT
.	.	TRBV11-2	TRBJ1-2	CASSLDPADLYGYTF	TGTGCCAGCAGCTTAGATCCCGCGGATCTCTATGGCTACACCTTC
.	.	TRBV6-6	TRBJ1-2	CASSYKRDYGYTF	TGTGCCAGCAGTTACAAGAGAGACTATGGCTACACCTTC
TRBD1	.	TRBV30	TRBJ1-2	CAWSRDRPYGYTF	TGTGCCTGGAGCAGGGACAGGCCCTATGGCTACACCTTC
.	.	TRBV7-9	TRBJ1-2	CASSPSGTFNYGYTF	TGTGCCAGCAGCCCCTCGGGGACATTTAACTATGGCTACACCTTC
TRBD2	.	TRBV27	TRBJ2-7	CASSGTGLSRSYEQYF	TGTGCCAGCAGTGGGACGGGACTAAGTCGCTCCTACGAGCAGTACTTC
TRBD2	.	TRBV7-9	TRBJ2-1	CASSLEGMGLAGTGNEQFF	TGTGCCAGCAGCTTAGAGGGAATGGGACTAGCGGGAACTGGCAATGAGCAGTTCTTC
.	few	TRBV27	TRBJ2-7	CASSLIARGWEQYF	TGTGCCAGCAGTTTAATCGCCAGGGGATGGGAGCAGTACTTC
.	.	TRBV7-2	TRBJ2-5	CASSLGVSRGETQYF	TGTGCCAGCAGCTTAGGTGTCTCACGGGGAGAGACCCAGTACTTC
.	.	TRBV24-1	TRBJ2-1	CATSDYNSYNEQFF	TGTGCCACCAGTGATTACAACTCCTACAATGAGCAGTTCTTC
TRBD1	.	TRBV28	TRBJ2-3	CASSLTDRGSTDTQYF	TGTGCCAGCAGCCTCACGGACAGGGGAAGCACAGATACGCAGTATTTT
.	.	TRBV9	TRBJ1-1	CASSDEGVTEAFF	TGTGCCAGCAGCGACGAGGGGGTCACTGAAGCTTTCTTT
TRBD1	.	TRBV28	TRBJ2-5	CASSMGQGETQYF	TGTGCCAGCAGTATGGGACAGGGGGAGACCCAGTACTTC
.	.	TRBV6-1	TRBJ1-2	CASSEHSWGYTF	TGTGCCAGCAGTGAACATTCCTGGGGCTACACCTTC
TRBD2	.	TRBV10-3	TRBJ2-1	CAISEGTINNEQFF	TGTGCCATCAGTGAAGGGACTATAAACAATGAGCAGTTCTTC
.	.	TRBV24-1	TRBJ1-1	CATSNPWGTEAFF	TGTGCCACCAGTAACCCCTGGGGCACTGAAGCTTTCTTT
TRBD2	.	TRBV10-3	TRBJ2-1	CAIGGLAGHNEQFF	TGTGCCATCGGGGGGCTAGCGGGGCACAATGAGCAGTTCTTC
.	.	TRBV12-3/TRBV12-4	TRBJ2-4	CASSHGNIQYF	TGTGCCAGCAGCCACGGGAACATTCAGTACTTC
.	.	TRBV24-1	TRBJ1-5	CATSELTDEGCNQPQHF	TGTGCCACCAGTGAATTAACGGACGAGGGGTGCAATCAGCCCCAGCATTTT
TRBD1	.	TRBV15	TRBJ1-5	CATAPDRVTRGGNQPQHF	TGTGCCACAGCCCCGGACAGGGTCACCCGAGGAGGGAATCAGCCCCAGCATTTT
.	.	TRBV7-2	TRBJ1-1	CASSLPARYITEAFF	TGTGCCAGCAGCTTACCGGCCCGTTATATCACTGAAGCTTTCTTT
.	.	TRBV28	TRBJ2-5	CASTRVGQETQYF	TGTGCCAGCACCAGGGTAGGACAAGAGACCCAGTACTTC
TRBD1	.	TRBV9	TRBJ1-1	CASSPTGQAGTEAFF	TGTGCCAGCAGCCCAACGGGACAGGCGGGGACTGAAGCTTTCTTT
.	.	TRBV27	TRBJ2-7	CASSYGPGGSYEQYF	TGTGCCAGCAGTTACGGGCCTGGGGGGTCCTACGAGCAGTACTTC
TRBD1	.	TRBV3-1/TRBV3-2	TRBJ1-2	CASSHPTGLAGGYTF	TGTGCCAGCAGCCATCCGACAGGGTTGGCTGGGGGCTACACCTTC
.	.	TRBV3-1/TRBV3-2	TRBJ2-6	CASSQTGFGANVLTF	TGTGCCAGCAGTCAAACAGGGTTCGGGGCCAACGTCCTGACTTTC
TRBD1	.	TRBV4-1	TRBJ1-3	CASSQVGTDPGNTIYF	TGCGCCAGCAGCCAAGTCGGGACAGATCCTGGAAACACCATATATTTT
.	.	TRBV20-1	TRBJ1-1	CSAVGTEAFF	TGCAGTGCCGTGGGCACTGAAGCTTTCTTT
.	.	TRBV6-5	TRBJ2-2	CASSQPGDTGELFF	TGTGCCAGCAGTCAGCCTGGGGACACCGGGGAGCTGTTTTTT
.	.	TRBV2	TRBJ1-5	CASSSVDQPQHF	TGTGCCAGCAGCTCGGTGGATCAGCCCCAGCATTTT
TRBD1	.	TRBV18	TRBJ1-5	CASSGTGGNQPQHF	TGTGCCAGCTCAGGGACAGGGGGCAATCAGCCCCAGCATTTT
.	.	TRBV18	TRBJ1-3	CASSPVTGTGNTIYF	TGTGCCAGCTCACCCGTGACAGGTACTGGAAACACCATATATTTT
TRBD1	.	TRBV19	TRBJ1-5	CASSIDPLTRQGGNQPQHF	TGTGCCAGTAGTATAGACCCACTCACCCGACAGGGCGGCAATCAGCCCCAGCATTTT
.	.	TRBV13	TRBJ2-1	CASSLWGSAYNEQFF	TGTGCCAGCAGCTTATGGGGGTCCGCCTACAATGAGCAGTTCTTC
TRBD1	.	TRBV7-2	TRBJ1-2	CASTDQGAYTF	TGTGCCAGCACCGATCAGGGGGCCTACACCTTC
TRBD2	.	TRBV27	TRBJ2-7	CASSLRGLAYEQYF	TGTGCCAGCAGTTTAAGGGGACTAGCCTACGAGCAGTACTTC
TRBD2	.	TRBV5-4	TRBJ2-1	CASSHSGRGYNEQFF	TGTGCCAGCAGTCATAGCGGGAGAGGATACAATGAGCAGTTCTTC
.	.	TRBV4-1	TRBJ2-2	CASSQRSWSENTGELFF	TGCGCCAGCAGCCAAAGGTCCTGGAGTGAGAACACCGGGGAGCTGTTTTTT
.	.	TRBV19	TRBJ2-7	CASSISGVFSYEQYF	TGTGCCAGTAGTATCTCAGGGGTTTTCTCCTACGAGCAGTACTTC
TRBD1	.	TRBV12-3/TRBV12-4	TRBJ2-7	CASSRQGYEQYF	TGTGCCAGCAGTCGACAGGGCTACGAGCAGTACTTC
.	once	TRBV19	TRBJ1-2	CASSIARGYTF	TGTGCCAGTAGTATAGCACGAGGCTACACCTTC
.	.	TRBV19	TRBJ1-6	CASGTDDSPLHF	TGTGCCAGTGGGACGGATGATTCACCCCTCCACTTT
.	.	TRBV4-1	TRBJ1-1	CASSQGLTEAFF	TGCGCCAGCAGCCAAGGACTCACTGAAGCTTTCTTT